These T cell receptor beta chains were read from a single sample in a study of cytomegalovirus exposure and HLA in healthy donors. Produced via immunoSEQ multiplex PCR; TCRdb's table is partial and in-frame only. The table records 150,000 or so clones, about three quarters of them present only once. Sequencing was performed on PBMCs. All receptors come from a woman aged 25 to 39 in good health and CMV-seronegative. Each CDR3 is given with its conserved first and last residue. The order of the fields is J gene, clone size, V gene, D gene, CDR3 protein, CDR3 DNA. A D gene is named only where the DNA matches it firmly. A clone size is listed for some rows: how often the clone was seen (once, few, many), or a class if it is expanded.

TRBJ2-7	NA	TRBV7-9	TRBD1	CASSLAGTGYEQYF	TGTGCCAGCAGCTTAGCCGGGACAGGGTACGAGCAGTACTTC
TRBJ1-2	NA	TRBV28	NA	CASSFPKLWRSGDYGYTF	TGCGCCAGCAGTTTCCCAAAATTGTGGCGATCGGGGGACTATGGCTACACCTTC
TRBJ2-5	NA	TRBV5-1	NA	CASSSGANSFQETQYF	TGCGCCAGCAGCTCAGGGGCCAACAGCTTCCAAGAGACCCAGTACTTC
TRBJ1-1	once	TRBV13	NA	CASSLAYFTEAFF	TGTGCCAGCAGCTTAGCTTACTTCACTGAAGCTTTCTTT
TRBJ2-7	NA	TRBV6-1	TRBD2	CASGLAATYEQYF	TGTGCCAGCGGACTAGCGGCTACCTACGAGCAGTACTTC
TRBJ1-1	NA	TRBV2	NA	CASRGGYHTEAFF	TGTGCCAGCAGAGGGGGATACCACACTGAAGCTTTCTTT
TRBJ2-3	NA	TRBV15	NA	CATSRVSFSTDTQYF	TGTGCCACCAGCAGAGTTTCGTTCTCCACAGATACGCAGTATTTT
TRBJ2-3	NA	TRBV5-6	NA	CASSLRRQSVEADTQYF	TGTGCCAGCAGCTTGAGGCGACAGTCGGTAGAAGCAGATACGCAGTATTTT
TRBJ2-5	NA	TRBV5-4	TRBD2	CASSLKAGVRETQYF	TGTGCCAGCAGCTTGAAAGCGGGGGTTCGTGAGACCCAGTACTTC
TRBJ1-6	few	TRBV5-5	TRBD1	CASSRDRGSSYNSPLHF	TGTGCCAGCAGCCGGGACAGGGGCAGCTCCTATAATTCACCCCTCCACTTT
TRBJ1-5	NA	TRBV7-9	NA	CASSFMGIGDQPQHF	TGTGCCAGCAGCTTTATGGGAATCGGGGATCAGCCCCAGCATTTT
TRBJ2-1	NA	TRBV10-3	TRBD2	CAISESTGGIYNEQFF	TGTGCCATCAGTGAGTCGACGGGGGGGATCTACAATGAGCAGTTCTTC
TRBJ2-3	NA	TRBV7-9	TRBD2	CSSSLGRLAGAAGTDTQYF	TGTTCCAGCAGCTTAGGAAGACTAGCGGGGGCCGCGGGCACAGATACGCAGTATTTT
TRBJ1-1	NA	TRBV5-1	NA	CASSFGGDTEAFF	TGCGCCAGCAGCTTCGGGGGGGACACTGAAGCTTTCTTT